This TCR beta chain derives from a study of shared clonotypes between healthy human individuals. The germline CDR1 and CDR2 sequences are LGHNA and YNFKEQ. The ends were cut back, 0 bases at V and 4 bases at J, with 12 bases in the middle. CDR3 length equals 15 residues. Using immunoSEQ multiplex PCR, the repertoire was profiled, and TCRdb retains in-frame clones only, with some absent. This table holds about 490,000 clones, over 60% found once. This chain uses TRBV4-2 with TRBJ1-2; no definite D call. This sequence originates from a woman between 40 and 55 years old in good health. Some clones in this sample may be carry-over from other donors' samples. Sequenced sample: PBMCs. DNA of the CDR3: TGTGCCAGCAGCCAAGATTATTCCGATATCTATGGCTACACCTTC. It encodes CASSQDYSDIYGYTF.